This note documents a single T cell receptor (beta chain) sequence. In the 2 weeks before study entry, exposed participants met a COVID-19 case, which was PCR-confirmed or clinician-diagnosed. Source study methods: The assay estimated nucleated cells by amplifying reference gene primers. Here immunoSEQ multiplex PCR was the method, and the copy in TCRdb shows in-frame clones only, minus some. That table is the source of V, J and clone size, and D and trimming were worked out from the DNA. The sample shows some 180,000 clones, around 80% of them seen only once. CDR3 length: 15 amino acids. CDR1 and CDR2 from the germline V gene are GTSNPN and SVGIG (reference sequence). V gave up 6 bases and J gave up 3 bases, with 18 bases separating them. The data were obtained in a study of blood T cell repertoires in COVID-19. Looking at the study overall: There were acute and convalescent COVID-19 samples, and they came from the United States, Italy and Spain. From T cells, B-cell-depleted T cells, or PBMCs came the material, which was cDNA or gDNA.

The receptor was derived from a man between 60 and 70 years old who had been exposed to COVID-19. The specimen was PBMCs or T cells enriched from blood (not recorded which). This sequence joins TRBV30 and TRBJ1-5; D is unclear. Written as DNA, the CDR3 is TGTGCCTGCCAGACGGAGGGATTACCCAATCAGCCCCAGCATTTT. Protein product: CACQTEGLPNQPQHF. Full variable domain (rest looked up from reference TRBV30 and TRBJ1-5): SQTIHQWPATLVQPVGSPLSLECTVEGTSNPNLYWYRQAAGRGLQLLFYSVGIGQISSEVPQNLSASRPQDRQFILSSKKLLLSDSGFYLCACQTEGLPNQPQHFGDGTRLSIL.